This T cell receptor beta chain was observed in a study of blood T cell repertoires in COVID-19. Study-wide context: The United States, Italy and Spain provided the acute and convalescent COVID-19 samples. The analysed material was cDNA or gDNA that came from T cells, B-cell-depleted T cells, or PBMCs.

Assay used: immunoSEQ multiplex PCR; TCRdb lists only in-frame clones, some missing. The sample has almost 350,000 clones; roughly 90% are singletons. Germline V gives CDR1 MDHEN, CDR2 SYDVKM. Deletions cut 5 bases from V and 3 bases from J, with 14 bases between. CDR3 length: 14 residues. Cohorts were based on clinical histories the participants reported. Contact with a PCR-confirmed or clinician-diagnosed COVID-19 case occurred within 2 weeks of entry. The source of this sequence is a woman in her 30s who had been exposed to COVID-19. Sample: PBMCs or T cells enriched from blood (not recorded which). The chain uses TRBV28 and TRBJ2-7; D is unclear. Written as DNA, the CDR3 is TGTGCCAGCAGTCGATCGGGTGAGCGCTACGAGCAGTACTTC. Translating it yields CASSRSGERYEQYF.